This T cell receptor beta chain stems from a study of cytomegalovirus exposure and HLA in healthy donors. Study results and limitations: Evidence from a later analysis indicated that most CMV-associated TCR beta chains looked HLA-restricted. TCR association rates varied by HLA locus in a later analysis, with DRB1 highest and HLA-C lowest.

The primer mix had 60 Vbeta and 13 Jbeta primers. Produced via immunoSEQ multiplex PCR; TCRdb's table is partial and in-frame only. Found here are under 200,000 clones, around 69% of them singletons; the top ten hold over 1.1%. As concerns this clone: Its target is unknown.

The CDR3 contains 15 residues. CDR1 is SGDLS, CDR2 YYNGEE, per germline. The V and J ends lost 4 bases and 2 bases, in that order; junction bases with no gene match: 4. This clonotype originated in a man between 60 and 75 years old in good health and CMV-seronegative. The V gene is TRBV9, the J gene TRBJ2-3; 10 bases fit TRBD1. Sequencing used PBMCs. The DNA for the CDR3 is TGTGCCAGCAGCAGGGACAGGGGATTCACAGATACGCAGTATTTT. It is translated as CASSRDRGFTDTQYF.